This T cell receptor (beta chain) emerged from a study of radiotherapy plus CTLA-4 blockade in lung cancer. On the study more broadly: Objective responses were seen in around 19% of patients, disease control in about 33%.

This table comes from immunoSEQ multiplex PCR, and its TCRdb copy is limited to in-frame clones, with some not included. The table has around 40,000 clones, 85% seen once. Findings and caveats of the study: Early blood T cell clone changes and increased post-radiation serum interferon-beta were reportedly the strongest response predictors. TCR clones originating in tumors grew in number in blood after radiotherapy plus ipilimumab.

Concerning this clone itself: Antigen: not known.

The sample here was peripheral blood, taken from a patient treated with radiotherapy plus ipilimumab. The receptor was isolated from a human donor with non-small cell lung cancer who had stable disease on radiotherapy plus ipilimumab.

In DNA form, the CDR3 reads TGCAGCGGGGGCGGGAGGACCACTGAAGCTTTCTTT. This encodes CSGGGRTTEAFF. The V and J genes are TRBV29-1 and TRBJ1-1; tentatively, D is TRBD1 (5 bases). The germline V and J ends were trimmed by 7 bases and 4 bases, with 13 bases remaining between them. Per germline, CDR1 SQVTM and CDR2 ANQGSEA. The CDR3 covers 12 residues.